Listed here are 32 T cell receptor beta chains from one sample, sequenced in a study of OX40 agonist ivuxolimab in advanced cancers. Assay: immunoSEQ multiplex PCR; the TCRdb copy retains only in-frame clones and omits some. The repertoire holds about 70,000 clones, about 86% seen once, with over 2% in the top ten. The specimen was CD4+ or CD8+ T cells sorted from blood, collected in a trial of the OX40 agonist ivuxolimab. The receptor source for this set is an adult with an advanced solid tumor such as melanoma, head and neck, liver or kidney cancer.

This chain connects TRBV21-1 to TRBJ1-2; the D call in the table, TRBD1, was not verified against the DNA. TRBV21-1 is a pseudogene. This CDR3 has 12 residues. In DNA form, the CDR3 reads TGTGCCAGCAGGGGACAGATCTATGGCTACACCTTC. Translated, it gives CASRGQIYGYTF.

The rearrangement links TRBV7-9 to TRBJ1-2; TRBD1 might be the D (5 bases). V lost 1 base, J lost 8 bases, and 14 bases lay in between. This CDR3 has 14 residues. From germline, CDR1 is SEHNR and CDR2 FQNEAQ (reference sequence). The CDR3 here is CASSLESGTLGYTF. CDR3 DNA sequence: TGTGCCAGCAGCTTAGAATCAGGGACCCTCGGCTACACCTTC. The entire variable domain, with the rest obtained from reference TRBV7-9 and TRBJ1-2, is as follows: DTGVSQNPRHKITKRGQNVTFRCDPISEHNRLYWYRQTLGQGPEFLTYFQNEAQLEKSRLLSDRFSAERPKGSFSTLEIQRTEQGDSAMYLCASSLESGTLGYTFGSGTRLTVV.

This clone was observed once. The chain joins TRBV2 to TRBJ2-1, with TRBD2 matching 9 bases. The CDR3 runs 15 residues. Per germline, CDR1 SNHLY and CDR2 FYNNEI. Trimming took 5 bases from V and 6 from J; bases not matched to a gene: 8. Here the CDR3 DNA reads TGTGCCAGCAGTACCCTAGCGGGAAACGGCAATGAGCAGTTCTTC. Translating gives CASSTLAGNGNEQFF. The whole variable domain, remainder taken from reference TRBV2 and TRBJ2-1, is EPEVTQTPSHQVTQMGQEVILRCVPISNHLYFYWYRQILGQKVEFLVSFYNNEISEKSEIFDDQFSVERPDGSNFTLKIRSTKLEDSAMYFCASSTLAGNGNEQFFGPGTRLTVL.

This clone has more than one count but fewer than ten. The chain is built from TRBV7-8 and TRBJ2-7; possibly TRBD2 for D (6 bases). The CDR3 covers 15 residues. V lost 5 bases and J lost 0, with 14 bases in between. Germline values: CDR1 SGHVS, CDR2 FQNEAQ. The CDR3: CASSQGDFRSYEQYF. The CDR3 coding sequence is TGTGCCAGCAGCCAAGGGGACTTCCGCTCCTACGAGCAGTACTTC.

The chain links TRBV11-2 to TRBJ2-1, with 9 nucleotides matching TRBD2. CDR3 length equals 17 residues. The junction had 11 bases not matched to a gene; V was cut back by 1 base and J by 7 bases. The germline V gene has CDR1 SGHAT and CDR2 FQNNGV. CDR3 residues: CASSLGTRGRARNEQFF. As DNA, the CDR3 is TGTGCCAGCAGCTTAGGTACTCGCGGGAGGGCGAGGAATGAGCAGTTCTTC.

The genes are TRBV30 and TRBJ2-7; D uncertain. Germline V CDR1 and CDR2: GTSNPN, SVGIG (reference sequence). The V and J ends lost 7 bases and 3 bases respectively, with 19 bases between them. The CDR3 totals 14 residues. In DNA, the CDR3 is TGTGCCTTTCGAACCGGGCCAGGAGACTACGAGCAGTACTTC. Translating gives CAFRTGPGDYEQYF. Supplemented by reference TRBV30 and TRBJ2-7, the full variable domain reads SQTIHQWPATLVQPVGSPLSLECTVEGTSNPNLYWYRQAAGRGLQLLFYSVGIGQISSEVPQNLSASRPQDRQFILSSKKLLLSDSGFYLCAFRTGPGDYEQYFGPGTRLTVT.

The chain has TRBV28 and TRBJ1-2; D is unclear. V was shortened by 3 bases and J by 1 base, with 12 bases between the two germline ends. Germline CDR1 MDHEN, CDR2 SYDVKM. The CDR3 sequence is 15 residues long. The CDR3 DNA reads as TGTGCCAGCAGTTTCCCCACCATTCTTAACTATGGCTACACCTTC. Translation gives CASSFPTILNYGYTF.

This chain uses TRBV13 with TRBJ2-2; D may be TRBD1 (5 bases). Trimming took 3 bases from V and 0 from J, leaving 14 bases between them. The CDR3 has 17 residues. Germline lookup yields CDR1 PRHDT and CDR2 FYEKMQ (reference sequence). The chain's CDR3 is CASSFALGRSNTGELFF. The CDR3 bases are TGTGCCAGCAGCTTTGCTCTGGGGCGGTCGAACACCGGGGAGCTGTTTTTT.

The chain recombines TRBV10-2 with TRBJ1-1; the D is unclear. V was trimmed by 7 bases and J by 2 bases, leaving 11 bases between them. The length of the CDR3 is 13 residues. Germline values: CDR1 WSHSY, CDR2 SAAADI. CDR3 in DNA: TGCGCCAGCAAAAGGGTCCCTAACACTGAAGCTTTCTTT. The encoded protein is CASKRVPNTEAFF.

The chain joins TRBV7-3 to TRBJ1-1; 7 bases match TRBD1. The J segment lost 3 bases and the V segment lost 5 bases, leaving 3 bases of the junction unmatched. Germline V gene lookup returns CDR1 SGHTA and CDR2 FQGTGA. The CDR3 is 13 amino acids. This chain's CDR3 is CASSGDRDTEAFF. The CDR3 coding sequence is TGTGCCAGCAGCGGAGACAGGGACACTGAAGCTTTCTTT.

The chain recombines TRBV10-3 with TRBJ2-1, with TRBD2 matching 8 bases. The germline CDR1 and CDR2 sequences are ENHRY and SYGVKD. The CDR3 sequence is 12 residues long. The ends lost 11 bases at V and 5 bases at J; junction bases unmatched: 5. CDR3 bases: TGTGCCGCTGAGACTAGCGACAATGAGCAGTTCTTC. Its translation is CAAETSDNEQFF.

In its sample, this clone was seen once. The gene calls are TRBV7-2 and TRBJ2-3; 13 positions agree with TRBD2. Germline loops: CDR1 SGHTA, CDR2 FQGNSA. Germline trimming cut 2 bases from V and 1 base from J; bases unmatched to any gene: 6. The CDR3 contains 18 residues. Written as DNA, the CDR3 is TGTGCCAGCAGCTTAACTAGCGGGGGGGCCAGGGGCACAGATACGCAGTATTTT. As protein: CASSLTSGGARGTDTQYF. Combining the CDR3 with reference TRBV7-2 and TRBJ2-3 gives the whole variable domain GAGVSQSPSNKVTEKGKDVELRCDPISGHTALYWYRQSLGQGLEFLIYFQGNSAPDKSGLPSDRFSAERTGGSVSTLTIQRTQQEDSAVYLCASSLTSGGARGTDTQYFGPGTRLTVL.

The CDR3 DNA follows: TGTGCCAGCAGTTTGGCCAGGGGGCAGAGCGGGGAGCTGTTTTTT. It specifies CASSLARGQSGELFF. V usage is TRBV28 and J usage is TRBJ2-2; 8 bases agree with TRBD1. After removal of 3 bases from V and 7 bases from J, the junction contained 7 bases not matched to a gene. This CDR3 is built from 15 residues. Germline V gene data show CDR1 as MDHEN and CDR2 as SYDVKM. Using reference TRBV28 and TRBJ2-2 for the parts outside the CDR3, the full variable domain is DVKVTQSSRYLVKRTGEKVFLECVQDMDHENMFWYRQDPGLGLRLIYFSYDVKMKEKGDIPEGYSVSREKKERFSLILESASTNQTSMYLCASSLARGQSGELFFGEGSRLTVL.

The chain recombines TRBV11-3 with TRBJ2-2; 14 positions match TRBD2. The V and J ends lost 5 bases and 5 bases, in that order; junction bases with no gene match: 4. The germline V gene has CDR1 SGHNT and CDR2 YENEEA. This CDR3 is built from 16 residues. CDR3 DNA sequence: TGTGCCAGCAGCCCAGGGACTAGCGGGAGAACCGGGGAGCTGTTTTTT. This translates into CASSPGTSGRTGELFF.

The CDR3 region is CASSVPGLYNEQFF. The CDR3, as DNA: TGTGCCAGCAGCGTCCCGGGACTTTACAATGAGCAGTTCTTC. The genes are TRBV9 and TRBJ2-1, with a possible D match to TRBD2 (6 bases). Germline CDR1 and CDR2: SGDLS and YYNGEE. The CDR3 loop spans 14 amino acids. Deletions cut 2 bases from V and 4 bases from J, with 10 bases between.

A note on this clone: The junction shows a germline mismatch at one end, possibly a read error. J is TRBJ1-4 and V is TRBV7-7; 7 positions agree with TRBD1. The CDR3 has 15 amino acids. The V gene's germline CDR1 is SSHAT and CDR2 FNYEAQ (reference sequence). The CDR3 DNA reads TGTGCTAGCAGCTTAAACCGACAGGGAGGGTCGGAACTGTTTTTT. Residues: CASSLNRQGGSELFF.

The V gene is TRBV5-4, the J gene TRBJ2-1, with TRBD1 identical over 7 bases. The germline gives CDR1 SGHNT, CDR2 YYREEE (reference sequence). Trimming at V came to 6 bases and at J to 1 base, leaving 10 bases not matched to a gene. The CDR3 runs to 16 residues. Written as DNA, the CDR3 is TGTGCCAGCATCCCGACAGGGCCAATGTCCTACAATGAGCAGTTCTTC. It is translated as CASIPTGPMSYNEQFF.

This clone came up once. The gene calls are TRBV30 and TRBJ1-2; D possibly corresponds to TRBD1 (5 bases). V lost 1 base to trimming and J lost 4 bases, with 10 bases between them. Germline loops: CDR1 GTSNPN, CDR2 SVGIG (reference sequence). The CDR3 spans 13 residues. CDR3 region: CAWSGGRLYGYTF. CDR3 bases: TGTGCCTGGAGTGGGGGACGCCTCTATGGCTACACCTTC. The complete variable domain, with remaining parts taken from reference TRBV30 and TRBJ1-2, reads SQTIHQWPATLVQPVGSPLSLECTVEGTSNPNLYWYRQAAGRGLQLLFYSVGIGQISSEVPQNLSASRPQDRQFILSSKKLLLSDSGFYLCAWSGGRLYGYTFGSGTRLTVV.

This chain joins TRBV28 and TRBJ2-4; possibly TRBD1 for D (5 bases). Germline CDR1 MDHEN, CDR2 SYDVKM. The CDR3 sequence is 14 residues long. V lost 8 bases and J lost 0, with 11 bases in between. The CDR3 DNA reads as TGTGCCAGCGGCAGACAGTTAGCCAAAAACATTCAGTACTTC. Translated: CASGRQLAKNIQYF.

The genes are TRBV2 and TRBJ2-5; tentative D call: TRBD1 (6 bases). Germline assignment: CDR1 SNHLY and CDR2 FYNNEI. The CDR3 loop spans 13 amino acids. Trimming took off 5 bases at V and 0 bases at J, with 7 bases between the two ends. The chain's CDR3 is CASSRDNQETQYF. CDR3 DNA: TGTGCCAGCAGTCGGGACAACCAAGAGACCCAGTACTTC.

The chain is built from TRBV5-4 and TRBJ1-6, with 10 bases aligning to TRBD1. Germline V gene sequence: CDR1 SGHNT, CDR2 YYREEE (reference sequence). The CDR3 runs 14 residues. The V gene end was trimmed by 5 bases and the J gene end by 6 bases; junction bases not matched to a gene: 2. The CDR3 bases are TGTGCCAGCAGTCGGGACAGGGGTAATTCACCCCTCCACTTT. This codes for CASSRDRGNSPLHF.

The V call is TRBV7-9, the J call TRBJ1-5; D is possibly TRBD1 (6 bases). Trimming cost V 5 bases and J 7 bases, with 12 bases left between them. Germline CDR1 SEHNR, CDR2 FQNEAQ (reference sequence). CDR3 length: 13 amino acids. As DNA, the CDR3 is TGTGCCAGCAGCGCGCAACAGGGACAGCCCCAGCATTTT. Amino acids: CASSAQQGQPQHF.

The chain is built from TRBV6-1 and TRBJ2-3; D ambiguous. Germline V lookup: CDR1 MNHNS, CDR2 SASEGT. The CDR3 contains 12 residues. The germline V and J ends were trimmed by 3 bases and 4 bases, with 5 bases remaining between them. This CDR3 reads CASSDRADTQYF. The CDR3 bases are TGTGCCAGCAGTGACCGGGCAGATACGCAGTATTTT.

The chain carries TRBV19 and TRBJ1-2, with D uncertain. The V gene lost 6 bases and the J gene lost 7 bases, with 12 bases spanning the gap. Germline V gene data show CDR1 as LNHDA and CDR2 as SQIVND (reference sequence). The CDR3 totals 12 residues. The CDR3 reads CASRSRMGGYTF. CDR3 sequence (DNA): TGTGCCAGTAGATCCCGGATGGGTGGCTACACCTTC.

The table lists this clone with a few counts. The J gene is TRBJ1-3, the V gene TRBV9; D unclear. Trimming removed 1 base from V and 0 bases from J, with 8 bases in between. The CDR3 loop spans 15 amino acids. The germline V gene encodes CDR1 SGDLS and CDR2 YYNGEE. CDR3 DNA sequence: TGTGCCAGCAGCGTAAGAGGGAACTCTGGAAACACCATATATTTT. It is translated as CASSVRGNSGNTIYF.

This clone was counted only a few times. The rearrangement joins TRBV25-1 to TRBJ1-2, with D unclear. The CDR3 covers 13 residues. Trimming removed 1 base at V and 7 bases at J, with 10 bases between. Germline V gives CDR1 MGHDK, CDR2 SYGVNS. CDR3 region: CASSEFQDGGYTF. The CDR3 coding sequence is TGTGCCAGCAGTGAATTCCAGGATGGTGGCTACACCTTC.

The rearrangement joins TRBV25-1 to TRBJ1-6; D gene ambiguous. Germline V gives CDR1 MGHDK, CDR2 SYGVNS. This CDR3 is built from 12 residues. Trimming cost V 6 bases and J 6 bases, with 6 bases left between them. As DNA, the CDR3 is TGTGCCAGCAGGGCCCCTAATTCACCCCTCCACTTT. Its translation is CASRAPNSPLHF.

The chain has TRBV7-3 and TRBJ1-1; D is uncertain. The germline V and J ends were trimmed by 5 bases and 2 bases, with 9 bases remaining between them. Germline assignment: CDR1 SGHTA and CDR2 FQGTGA. This CDR3 comprises 13 residues. CDR3 in amino acids: CASSLQSNTEAFF. DNA for the CDR3: TGTGCCAGCAGCCTACAGAGTAACACTGAAGCTTTCTTT.

This clone was counted once. The rearrangement uses TRBV6-5 and TRBJ2-3; 8 nucleotides agree with TRBD1. The J segment lost 4 bases and the V segment lost 7 bases, leaving 10 bases of the junction unmatched. Germline V gene lookup returns CDR1 MNHEY and CDR2 SVGAGI. The CDR3 has 15 amino acids. The CDR3 DNA reads TGTGCCAGCACCAACGCAGGGGGCGCCTCAGATACGCAGTATTTT. Protein: CASTNAGGASDTQYF.

The V call is TRBV5-1, the J call TRBJ2-5, with a weak D call TRBD2 (6 bases). Trimming took off 4 bases at V and 4 bases at J, with 14 bases between the two ends. CDR3 size: 14 residues. Germline CDR1 is SGHRS and CDR2 is YFSETQ. The CDR3 coding sequence is TGCGCCAGCAGCCCCGGGACTTCTCCAGAGACCCAGTACTTC. Protein product: CASSPGTSPETQYF.

The J gene is TRBJ1-2, the V gene TRBV29-1; possible D gene TRBD1, 6 bases. Per the germline V gene, CDR1 is SQVTM and CDR2 is ANQGSEA. Trimming stripped 2 bases from V and 8 bases from J, with 18 bases between. The CDR3 length is 14 residues. As DNA, the CDR3 is TGCAGCGTTGAAAGGGCCCCAGGGGCATCAGGCTACACCTTC. Translating gives CSVERAPGASGYTF.

This chain joins TRBV5-1 and TRBJ2-5; a possible D gene is TRBD2 (5 bases). The CDR3 covers 14 residues. Trimming removed 4 bases from V and 5 bases from J, with 15 bases in between. Germline CDR1 and CDR2: SGHRS and YFSETQ. CDR3 DNA: TGCGCCAGCAGCCCTGGAGCGGCTAGGGAGACCCAGTACTTC. Its translation is CASSPGAARETQYF.